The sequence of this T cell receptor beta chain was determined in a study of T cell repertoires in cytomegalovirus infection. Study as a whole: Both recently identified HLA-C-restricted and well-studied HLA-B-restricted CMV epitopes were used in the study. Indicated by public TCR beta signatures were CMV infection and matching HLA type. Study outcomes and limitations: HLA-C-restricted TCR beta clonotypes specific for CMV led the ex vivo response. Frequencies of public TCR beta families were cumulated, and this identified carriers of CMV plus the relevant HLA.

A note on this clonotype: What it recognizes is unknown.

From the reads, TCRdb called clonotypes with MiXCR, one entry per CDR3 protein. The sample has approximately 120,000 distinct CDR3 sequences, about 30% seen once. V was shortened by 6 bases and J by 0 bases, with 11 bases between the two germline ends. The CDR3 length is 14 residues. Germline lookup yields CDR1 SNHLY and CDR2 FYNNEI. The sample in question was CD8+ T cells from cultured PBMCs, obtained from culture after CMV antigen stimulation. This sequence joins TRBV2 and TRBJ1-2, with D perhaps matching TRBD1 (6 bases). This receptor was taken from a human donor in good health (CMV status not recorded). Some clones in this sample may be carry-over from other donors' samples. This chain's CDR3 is CASSRQAANYGYTF. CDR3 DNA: TGTGCCAGCAGCCGACAGGCAGCTAACTATGGCTACACCTTC.